This section outlines one T cell receptor beta chain sequence together with its context. Under the authors' procedure: Amplification from reference gene primers served as the basis for estimated nucleated cell counts. Assay: immunoSEQ multiplex PCR; the TCRdb copy retains only in-frame clones and omits some. V, J and clone size reflect that table, while D and trimming were determined from the DNA. The table includes approximately 300,000 clones, 80% to 95% detected once. The data belong to a study of blood T cell repertoires in COVID-19. This CDR3 is 13 amino acids long. Germline lookup yields CDR1 SGDLS and CDR2 YYNGEE. With 3 bases clipped from V and 5 bases from J, the junction kept 4 bases outside the gene matches.

The sample taken for sequencing was peripheral blood. The rearrangement uses TRBV9 and TRBJ2-7; 8 bases agree with TRBD1. This clonotype was obtained from a woman aged 25-40 years with COVID-19, enrolled during active disease. The chain's CDR3 is CASSGGQGDEQYF. CDR3 nucleotides: TGTGCCAGCAGCGGAGGACAGGGCGACGAGCAGTACTTC. Looking up the rest from reference TRBV9 and TRBJ2-7 gives the full variable domain: DSGVTQTPKHLITATGQRVTLRCSPRSGDLSVYWYQQSLDQGLQFLIQYYNGEERAKGNILERFSAQQFPDLHSELNLSSLELGDSALYFCASSGGQGDEQYFGPGTRLTVT.